The present T cell receptor beta chain was sequenced within a study of CD4+ T cells in melanoma. The table came from immunoSEQ multiplex PCR; TCRdb's copy has only in-frame clones and leaves some out. The table lists 10,000 to 13,000 clones, around 66% of them singletons. V lost 5 bases and J 3 bases, leaving 20 bases between the germline ends. CDR3 length: 16 residues. CDR1 is SGHNT, CDR2 YYREEE, per germline (reference sequence). The sequencing input was cells from a culture (not recorded whether cultured in vitro). V is TRBV5-4 and J is TRBJ2-5, with D possibly TRBD2 on 5 matching bases. The TCR was taken from a human donor with melanoma. CDR3 sequence (DNA): TGTGCCAGCAGTGCCGGGCTACTAGGCCGTGAAGAGACCCAGTACTTC. This codes for CASSAGLLGREETQYF.